Presented here are 2 T cell receptor beta chains from one specimen sequenced in a study of T cells expressing NK-cell markers. TCRdb re-called the 5' RACE reads; every CDR3 protein appears as one record, without DNA. The listing contains some 390,000 distinct CDR3 sequences. What was sequenced was blood T cells: a sorted CD56 or NKG2C T cell subset, CD4+ or CD8+ T cells, or bulk PBMC T cells (not recorded which). These receptors all come from a woman in her fifties or sixties in good health.

The V call is TRBV7-9, the J call TRBJ2-1; the TCRdb D gene call, TRBD1, has no DNA to confirm it. Germline CDR1 is SEHNR and CDR2 is FQNEAQ (reference sequence). This CDR3 contains 16 residues. CDR3 region: CASVREIGGILDEQFF. The entire variable domain, with the rest obtained from reference TRBV7-9 and TRBJ2-1, is as follows: DTGVSQNPRHKITKRGQNVTFRCDPISEHNRLYWYRQTLGQGPEFLTYFQNEAQLEKSRLLSDRFSAERPKGSFSTLEIQRTEQGDSAMYLCASVREIGGILDEQFFGPGTRLTVL.

This chain uses TRBV6-5 with TRBJ1-1. Per the germline V gene, CDR1 is MNHEY and CDR2 is SVGAGI. The CDR3 has 14 amino acids. CDR3 sequence reads: CASSTSQSPPKAFF.